The 17 T cell receptor beta chains in this list originate from one sample, sequenced in a study of shared clonotypes between healthy human individuals. The method was immunoSEQ multiplex PCR; TCRdb's version includes in-frame clones alone and lacks a portion of them. Of about 490,000 clones in the sample, approximately 80% were seen once. The specimen was PBMCs. These receptors were obtained from a woman aged 40 to 50 in good health. Some clones in this sample may be carry-over from other donors' samples.

This clone was seen at least ten times. The chain links TRBV19 to TRBJ2-3; 9 bases are a match to TRBD1. Germline V gene sequence: CDR1 LNHDA, CDR2 SQIVND (reference sequence). This CDR3 is 16 amino acids long. Trimming cost V 5 bases and J 2 bases; bases outside gene matches: 8. CDR3 in amino acids: CASSAPRDRVTDTQYF. The CDR3 DNA follows: TGTGCCAGTAGTGCCCCTCGGGACAGGGTCACAGATACGCAGTATTTT.

The chain is built from TRBV29-1 and TRBJ2-2; 7 positions match TRBD1. The CDR3 covers 14 residues. Germline V lookup: CDR1 SQVTM, CDR2 ANQGSEA. V was pared by 7 bases and J by 3 bases, with 8 bases of the junction left unmatched. CDR3 region: CSARQGFDTGELFF. In DNA form, the CDR3 reads TGCAGCGCACGACAGGGTTTCGACACCGGGGAGCTGTTTTTT.

CDR3 coding DNA: TGTGCCAGCAGCTTAGGTGGTGCTACCTACGAGCAGTACTTC. Translated: CASSLGGATYEQYF. The chain joins TRBV7-9 to TRBJ2-7; D gene ambiguous. This CDR3 is built from 14 residues. CDR1 is SEHNR and CDR2 is FQNEAQ in the germline V gene (reference sequence). V lost 1 base and J 2 bases, leaving 9 bases between the germline ends.

The chain employs TRBV6-5 and TRBJ1-2; TRBD1 matches 7 bases. The CDR3 contains 14 residues. Germline V gives CDR1 MNHEY, CDR2 SVGAGI. V shed 5 bases, J shed 8 bases, and the junction held 11 bases outside the gene matches. Here the CDR3 DNA reads TGTGCCAGCAGTCCGGGACAGACCCTTGGAGGCTACACCTTC. This translates into CASSPGQTLGGYTF.

This clone was seen once. This clone may be a read error of a much larger clone one base away. The CDR3 sequence is CASSLRPGQGLGETPYF. The CDR3 coding sequence is TGCGCCAGCAGCTTGCGGCCTGGACAGGGATTGGGAGAGACCCCGTACTTC. The chain links TRBV5-1 to TRBJ2-5; 8 bases fit TRBD1. The CDR3 loop spans 17 amino acids. Germline assignment: CDR1 SGHRS and CDR2 YFSETQ. Filled out from reference TRBV5-1 and TRBJ2-5, the complete variable domain reads KAGVTQTPRYLIKTRGQQVTLSCSPISGHRSVSWYQQTPGQGLQFLFEYFSETQRNKGNFPGRFSGRQFSNSRSEMNVSTLELGDSALYLCASSLRPGQGLGETPYFGPGTRLLVL.

DNA for the CDR3: TGTGCCTGGAGATTCGGCGGTGCCGGGGAGCTGTTTTTT. Amino acids: CAWRFGGAGELFF. The rearrangement uses TRBV30 and TRBJ2-2; D not resolved. Trimming shortened V by 3 bases and J by 6 bases, and 11 bases separated the two germline ends. Germline CDR1 GTSNPN, CDR2 SVGIG (reference sequence). CDR3 size: 13 residues.

This clone was recorded only once. J is TRBJ2-7 and V is TRBV30; D is uncertain. V was cut by 0 bases and J by 2 bases, with 8 bases left in between. The CDR3 has 13 amino acids. Germline V gene data show CDR1 as GTSNPN and CDR2 as SVGIG (reference sequence). The CDR3 sequence: CAWSVRVAYEQYF. CDR3 in DNA: TGTGCCTGGAGTGTACGGGTGGCCTACGAGCAGTACTTC. The whole variable domain, filled in from reference TRBV30 and TRBJ2-7, reads SQTIHQWPATLVQPVGSPLSLECTVEGTSNPNLYWYRQAAGRGLQLLFYSVGIGQISSEVPQNLSASRPQDRQFILSSKKLLLSDSGFYLCAWSVRVAYEQYFGPGTRLTVT.

The chain uses TRBV11-2 and TRBJ2-7, with no clear D. Germline CDR1 and CDR2: SGHAT and FQNNGV. The CDR3 extends over 12 amino acids. Trimming stripped 5 bases from V and 4 bases from J, with 9 bases between. CDR3 residues: CASSPHVYEQYF. CDR3 sequence (DNA): TGTGCCAGCAGCCCACATGTTTACGAGCAGTACTTC. Using reference TRBV11-2 and TRBJ2-7 for the parts outside the CDR3, the full variable domain is EAGVAQSPRYKIIEKRQSVAFWCNPISGHATLYWYQQILGQGPKLLIQFQNNGVVDDSQLPKDRFSAERLKGVDSTLKIQPAKLEDSAVYLCASSPHVYEQYFGPGTRLTVT.

The chain couples TRBV19 to TRBJ2-7; a possible D gene is TRBD1 (6 bases). Trimming shortened V by 9 bases and J by 0 bases, and 15 bases separated the two germline ends. CDR1 and CDR2 from the germline V gene are LNHDA and SQIVND (reference sequence). The CDR3 contains 14 residues. The CDR3 region is CARKHRTASYEQYF. DNA for the CDR3: TGTGCCAGGAAACACCGGACAGCCTCCTACGAGCAGTACTTC.

A note on this clone: One end of the junction varies from germline; a read error may be responsible. The rearrangement uses TRBV30 and TRBJ2-4; either TRBD1 or TRBD2 may supply D (5 bases each). Per the germline V gene, CDR1 is GTSNPN and CDR2 is SVGIG (reference sequence). The CDR3 spans 17 residues. The CDR3 DNA sequence: TGTACCTGGAGTGTATTTGGGGGATCGGGGGCCAAAAACATTCAGTACTTC. As protein: CTWSVFGGSGAKNIQYF.

The chain couples TRBV6-1 to TRBJ1-4; a weak D match, TRBD1 (6 bases). CDR1 is MNHNS, CDR2 SASEGT, per germline. The CDR3 is made up of 14 amino acids. V shed 5 bases and J shed 3 bases, with 10 bases lying between them. The CDR3 protein is CASSTGRANEKLFF. CDR3 DNA: TGTGCCAGCAGTACAGGGAGGGCTAATGAAAAACTGTTTTTT.

The chain combines TRBV7-3 with TRBJ2-5; 11 bases map to TRBD2. Trimming at V came to 5 bases and at J to 4 bases, leaving 6 bases not matched to a gene. The CDR3 length is 15 residues. Germline lookup yields CDR1 SGHTA and CDR2 FQGTGA. CDR3 in DNA: TGTGCCAGCAGCACTAGCGGGAGAGGGGGAGAGACCCAGTACTTC. As protein: CASSTSGRGGETQYF.

The chain has TRBV7-9 and TRBJ2-4; D is unclear. Germline V gives CDR1 SEHNR, CDR2 FQNEAQ (reference sequence). Trimming shortened V by 5 bases and J by 6 bases, and 14 bases separated the two germline ends. The CDR3 contains 14 residues. The CDR3 loop reads CASSKSAPGNIQYF. The CDR3 bases are TGTGCCAGCAGCAAATCAGCCCCCGGAAACATTCAGTACTTC.

J is TRBJ1-4 and V is TRBV6-4; D is ambiguous. The CDR3 consists of 10 residues. The V gene lost 7 bases and the J gene lost 6 bases, with 3 bases spanning the gap. The germline V gene encodes CDR1 MRHNA and CDR2 SNTAGT. CDR3 residues: CASKDEKLFF. Here the CDR3 DNA reads TGTGCCAGCAAAGATGAAAAACTGTTTTTT.

The J gene is TRBJ1-1, the V gene TRBV7-2, with 7 positions matching TRBD1. Germline CDR1 SGHTA, CDR2 FQGNSA. This CDR3 region has 14 residues. V shed 6 bases and J 4 bases; nucleotides not matched to a gene: 8. The CDR3 is CASSKQGSTTEAFF. For the CDR3, the DNA is TGTGCCAGCAGTAAACAGGGGAGCACCACTGAAGCTTTCTTT.

This clone showed up just once. The chain carries TRBV5-1 and TRBJ1-3; perhaps TRBD1 as D (5 bases). CDR3 length: 17 residues. Germline-derived CDR1 and CDR2 are SGHRS and YFSETQ. V lost 0 bases to trimming and J lost 0 bases, with 13 bases between them. The CDR3 protein is CASSLAGTAGSGNTIYF. The DNA for the CDR3 is TGCGCCAGCAGCTTGGCCGGGACGGCCGGCTCTGGAAACACCATATATTTT.

This clone was observed once. The chain carries TRBV29-1 and TRBJ2-1; 11 bases line up with TRBD2. The CDR3 consists of 16 residues. CDR1 SQVTM and CDR2 ANQGSEA come from the germline V gene. The V segment lost 3 bases and the J segment 6 bases; nucleotides outside the gene matches: 10. The CDR3 region is CSVDQRGLAAVNEQFF. CDR3 DNA: TGCAGCGTTGACCAGAGGGGACTAGCGGCCGTCAATGAGCAGTTCTTC.